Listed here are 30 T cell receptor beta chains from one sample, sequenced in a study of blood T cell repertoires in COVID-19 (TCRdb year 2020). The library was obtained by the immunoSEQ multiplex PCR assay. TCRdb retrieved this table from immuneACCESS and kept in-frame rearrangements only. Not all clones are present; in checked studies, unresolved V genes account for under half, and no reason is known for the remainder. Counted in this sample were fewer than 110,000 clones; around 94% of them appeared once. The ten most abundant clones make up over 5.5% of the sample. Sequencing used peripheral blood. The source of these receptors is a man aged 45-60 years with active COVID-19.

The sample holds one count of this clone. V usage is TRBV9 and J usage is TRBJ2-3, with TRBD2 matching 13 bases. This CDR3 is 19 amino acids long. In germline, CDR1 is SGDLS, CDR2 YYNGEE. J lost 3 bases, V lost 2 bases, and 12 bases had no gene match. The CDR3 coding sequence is TGTGCCAGCAGCGTTGAAATCTCGGGGACTAGCGGGATAACAGATACGCAGTATTTT. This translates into CASSVEISGTSGITDTQYF.

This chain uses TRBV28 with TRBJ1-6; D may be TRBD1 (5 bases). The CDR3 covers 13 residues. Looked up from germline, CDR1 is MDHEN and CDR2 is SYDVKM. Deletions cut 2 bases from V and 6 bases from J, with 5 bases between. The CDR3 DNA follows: TGTGCCAGCAGTTTAGACAGTAATTCACCCCTCCACTTT. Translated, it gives CASSLDSNSPLHF.

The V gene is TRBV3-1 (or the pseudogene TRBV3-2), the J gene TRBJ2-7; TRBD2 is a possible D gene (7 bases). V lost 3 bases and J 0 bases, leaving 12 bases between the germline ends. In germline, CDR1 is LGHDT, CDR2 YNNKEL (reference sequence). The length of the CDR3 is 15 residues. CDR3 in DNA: TGTGCCAGCAGCCAGGGAGGGGGGGCCTCCTACGAGCAGTACTTC. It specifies CASSQGGGASYEQYF.

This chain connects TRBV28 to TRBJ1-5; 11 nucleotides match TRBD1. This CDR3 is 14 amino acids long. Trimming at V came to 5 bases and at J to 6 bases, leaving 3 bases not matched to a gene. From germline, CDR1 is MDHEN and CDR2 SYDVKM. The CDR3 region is CASSPDRGLQPQHF. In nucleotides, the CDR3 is TGTGCCAGCAGTCCGGACAGGGGGCTTCAGCCCCAGCATTTT.

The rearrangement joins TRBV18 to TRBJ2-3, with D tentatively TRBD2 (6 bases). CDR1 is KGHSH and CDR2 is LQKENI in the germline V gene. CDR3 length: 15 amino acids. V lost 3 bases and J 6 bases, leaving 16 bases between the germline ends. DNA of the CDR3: TGTGCCAGCTCACCTGGACCGGGGGAAAGTGATACGCAGTATTTT. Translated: CASSPGPGESDTQYF. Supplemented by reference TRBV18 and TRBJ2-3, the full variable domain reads NAGVMQNPRHLVRRRGQEARLRCSPMKGHSHVYWYRQLPEEGLKFMVYLQKENIIDESGMPKERFSAEFPKEGPSILRIQQVVRGDSAAYFCASSPGPGESDTQYFGPGTRLTVL.

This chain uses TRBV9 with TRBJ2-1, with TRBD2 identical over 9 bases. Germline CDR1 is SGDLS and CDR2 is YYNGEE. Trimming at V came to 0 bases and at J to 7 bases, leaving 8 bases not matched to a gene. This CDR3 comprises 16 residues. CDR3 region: CASSVGLAGGRNEQFF. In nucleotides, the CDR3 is TGTGCCAGCAGCGTAGGATTGGCGGGAGGGCGGAATGAGCAGTTCTTC.

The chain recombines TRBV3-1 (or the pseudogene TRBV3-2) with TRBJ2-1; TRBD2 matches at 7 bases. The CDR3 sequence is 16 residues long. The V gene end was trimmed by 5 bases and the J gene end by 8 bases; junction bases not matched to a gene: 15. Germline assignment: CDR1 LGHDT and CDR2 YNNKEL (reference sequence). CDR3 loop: CASSWGGSTGLYEQFF. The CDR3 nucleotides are TGTGCCAGCAGCTGGGGGGGGAGTACGGGTCTCTATGAGCAGTTCTTC.

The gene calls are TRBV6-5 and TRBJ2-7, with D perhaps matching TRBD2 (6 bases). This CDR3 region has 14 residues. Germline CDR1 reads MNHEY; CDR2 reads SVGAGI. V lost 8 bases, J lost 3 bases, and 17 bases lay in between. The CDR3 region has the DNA TGTGCCAGCTATGACGCGGGACTCTACTACGAGCAGTACTTC. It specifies CASYDAGLYYEQYF.

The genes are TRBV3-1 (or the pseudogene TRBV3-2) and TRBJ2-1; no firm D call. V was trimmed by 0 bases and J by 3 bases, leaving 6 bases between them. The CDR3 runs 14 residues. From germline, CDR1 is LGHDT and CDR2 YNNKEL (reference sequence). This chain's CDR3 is CASSQDHSYNEQFF. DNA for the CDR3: TGTGCCAGCAGCCAAGATCATAGCTACAATGAGCAGTTCTTC.

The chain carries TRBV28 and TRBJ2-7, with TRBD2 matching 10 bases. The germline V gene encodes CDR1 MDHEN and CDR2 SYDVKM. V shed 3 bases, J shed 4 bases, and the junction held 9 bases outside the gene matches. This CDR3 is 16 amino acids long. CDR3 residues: CASSLVPSGREYEQYF. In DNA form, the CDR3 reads TGTGCCAGCAGTTTGGTCCCTAGCGGGAGAGAATACGAGCAGTACTTC.

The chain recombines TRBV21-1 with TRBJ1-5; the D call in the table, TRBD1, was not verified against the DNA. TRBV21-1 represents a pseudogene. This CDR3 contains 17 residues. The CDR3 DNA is TGTGCCAGCAGCCCCTTCGGGACAGGGGGGTTGGGTAGGCCCCAGCATTTT. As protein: CASSPFGTGGLGRPQHF.

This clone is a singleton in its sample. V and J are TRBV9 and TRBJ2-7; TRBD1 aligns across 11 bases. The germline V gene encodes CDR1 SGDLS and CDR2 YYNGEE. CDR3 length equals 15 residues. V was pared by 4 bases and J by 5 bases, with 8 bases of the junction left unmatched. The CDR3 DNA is TGTGCCAGCAGCCCATTGGGACAGGGGGTCCACGAGCAGTACTTC. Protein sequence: CASSPLGQGVHEQYF.

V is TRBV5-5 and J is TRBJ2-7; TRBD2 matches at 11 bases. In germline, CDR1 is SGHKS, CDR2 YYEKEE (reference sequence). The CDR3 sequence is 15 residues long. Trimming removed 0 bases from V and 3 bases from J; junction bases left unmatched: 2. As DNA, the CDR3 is TGTGCCAGCAGCTTGGGCGGGACTAGCGGCTACGAGCAGTACTTC. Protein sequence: CASSLGGTSGYEQYF.

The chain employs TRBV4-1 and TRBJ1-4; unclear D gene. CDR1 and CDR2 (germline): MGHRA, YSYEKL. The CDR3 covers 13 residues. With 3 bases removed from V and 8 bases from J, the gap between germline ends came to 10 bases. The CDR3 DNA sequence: TGCGCCAGCAGCCAGCTCGTCAGGGAAAAACTGTTTTTT. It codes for CASSQLVREKLFF.

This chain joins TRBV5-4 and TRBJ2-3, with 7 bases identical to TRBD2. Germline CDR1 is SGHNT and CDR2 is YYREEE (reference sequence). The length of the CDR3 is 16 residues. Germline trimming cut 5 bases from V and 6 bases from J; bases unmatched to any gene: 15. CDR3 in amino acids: CASRPWGGRGTDTQYF. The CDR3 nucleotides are TGTGCCAGCAGACCTTGGGGGGGTAGGGGTACGGATACGCAGTATTTT. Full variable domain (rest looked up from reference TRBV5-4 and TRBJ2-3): ETGVTQSPTHLIKTRGQQVTLRCSSQSGHNTVSWYQQALGQGPQFIFQYYREEENGRGNFPPRFSGLQFPNYSSELNVNALELDDSALYLCASRPWGGRGTDTQYFGPGTRLTVL.

CDR3 amino acids: CASSPGMSGTYEQYF. The CDR3, as DNA: TGTGCCAGCAGCCCTGGGATGAGCGGGACGTACGAGCAGTACTTC. The V gene is TRBV9, the J gene TRBJ2-7, with 7 bases fitting TRBD2. Germline CDR1 is SGDLS and CDR2 is YYNGEE. The CDR3 totals 15 residues. J was trimmed by 4 bases and V by 4 bases; bases with no gene match: 11.

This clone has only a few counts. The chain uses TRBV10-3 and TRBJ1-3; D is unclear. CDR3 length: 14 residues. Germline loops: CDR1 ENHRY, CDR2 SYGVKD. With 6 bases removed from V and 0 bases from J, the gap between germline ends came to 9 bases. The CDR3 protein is CAIRGGASGNTIYF. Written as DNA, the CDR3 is TGTGCCATCAGGGGAGGTGCCTCTGGAAACACCATATATTTT.

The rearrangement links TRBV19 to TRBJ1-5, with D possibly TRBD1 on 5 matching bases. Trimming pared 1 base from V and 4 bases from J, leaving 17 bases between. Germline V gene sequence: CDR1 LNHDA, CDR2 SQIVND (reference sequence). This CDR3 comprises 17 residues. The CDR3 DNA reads TGTGCCAGTAGTATAGTCCCGCGAGTAGGGGAAAATCAGCCCCAGCATTTT. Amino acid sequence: CASSIVPRVGENQPQHF.

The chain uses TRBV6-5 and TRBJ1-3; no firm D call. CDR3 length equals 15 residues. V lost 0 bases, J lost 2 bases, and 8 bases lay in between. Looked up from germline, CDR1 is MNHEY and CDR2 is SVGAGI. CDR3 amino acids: CASSYSRLPGNTIYF. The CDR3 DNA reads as TGTGCCAGCAGTTACTCCAGGTTGCCTGGAAACACCATATATTTT.

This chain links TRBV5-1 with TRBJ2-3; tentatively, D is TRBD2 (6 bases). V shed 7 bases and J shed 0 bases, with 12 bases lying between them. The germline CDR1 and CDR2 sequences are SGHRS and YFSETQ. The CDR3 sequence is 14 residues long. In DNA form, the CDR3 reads TGCGCCAGCGGGATAGCGGAGAGCACAGATACGCAGTATTTT. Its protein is CASGIAESTDTQYF.

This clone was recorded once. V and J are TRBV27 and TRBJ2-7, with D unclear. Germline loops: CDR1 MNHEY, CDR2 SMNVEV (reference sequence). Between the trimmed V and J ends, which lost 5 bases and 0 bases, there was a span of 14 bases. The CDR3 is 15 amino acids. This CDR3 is CASSARQASSYEQYF. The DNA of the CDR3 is TGTGCCAGCAGTGCCCGGCAGGCGTCCTCCTACGAGCAGTACTTC.

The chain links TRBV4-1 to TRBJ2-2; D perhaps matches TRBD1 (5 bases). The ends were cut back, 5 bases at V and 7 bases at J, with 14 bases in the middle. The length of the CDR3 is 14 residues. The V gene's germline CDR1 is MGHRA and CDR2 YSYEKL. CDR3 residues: CASSAFDRYGELFF. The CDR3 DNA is TGCGCCAGCAGCGCCTTCGACAGATACGGGGAGCTGTTTTTT.

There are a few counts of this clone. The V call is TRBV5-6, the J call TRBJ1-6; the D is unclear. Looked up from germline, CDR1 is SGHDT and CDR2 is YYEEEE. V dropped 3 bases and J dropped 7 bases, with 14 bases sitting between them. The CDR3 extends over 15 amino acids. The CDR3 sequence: CASSSEQVFNSPLHF. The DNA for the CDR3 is TGTGCCAGCAGCTCCGAGCAAGTCTTCAATTCACCCCTCCACTTT.

CDR3 loop: CASSLARGLSGANVLTF. The CDR3, as DNA: TGTGCCAGCAGTTTGGCACGAGGCCTCTCCGGGGCCAACGTCCTGACTTTC. V and J are TRBV28 and TRBJ2-6; no clear D. V lost 3 bases and J lost 4, with 16 bases in between. Germline-derived CDR1 and CDR2 are MDHEN and SYDVKM. The CDR3 is 17 amino acids.

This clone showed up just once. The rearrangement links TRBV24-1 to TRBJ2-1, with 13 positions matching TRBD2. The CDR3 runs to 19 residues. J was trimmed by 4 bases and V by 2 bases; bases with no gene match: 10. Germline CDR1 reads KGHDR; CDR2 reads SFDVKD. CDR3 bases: TGTGCCACCAGTGATTCGGGACTAGCGGGATCCAGGGCTTACAATGAGCAGTTCTTC. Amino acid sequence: CATSDSGLAGSRAYNEQFF.

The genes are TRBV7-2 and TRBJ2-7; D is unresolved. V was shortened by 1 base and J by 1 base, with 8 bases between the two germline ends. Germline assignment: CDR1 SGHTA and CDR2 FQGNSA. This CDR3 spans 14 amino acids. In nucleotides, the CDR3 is TGTGCCAGCAGCTTAGTTGGGCAGTCCTACGAGCAGTACTTC. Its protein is CASSLVGQSYEQYF. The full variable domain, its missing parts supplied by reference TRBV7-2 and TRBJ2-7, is GAGVSQSPSNKVTEKGKDVELRCDPISGHTALYWYRQSLGQGLEFLIYFQGNSAPDKSGLPSDRFSAERTGGSVSTLTIQRTQQEDSAVYLCASSLVGQSYEQYFGPGTRLTVT.

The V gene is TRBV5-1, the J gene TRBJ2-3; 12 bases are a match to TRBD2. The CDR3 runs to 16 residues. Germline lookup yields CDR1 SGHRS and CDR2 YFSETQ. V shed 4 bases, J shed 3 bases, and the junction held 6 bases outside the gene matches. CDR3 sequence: CASSKTSGSSTDTQYF. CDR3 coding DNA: TGCGCCAGCAGCAAGACTAGCGGGAGTAGTACAGATACGCAGTATTTT.

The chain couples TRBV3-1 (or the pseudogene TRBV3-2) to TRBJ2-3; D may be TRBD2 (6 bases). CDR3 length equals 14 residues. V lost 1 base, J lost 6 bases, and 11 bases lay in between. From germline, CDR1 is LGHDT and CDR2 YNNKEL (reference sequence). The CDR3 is CASSQARGRDTQYF. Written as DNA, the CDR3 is TGTGCCAGCAGCCAAGCTCGTGGGAGGGATACGCAGTATTTT.

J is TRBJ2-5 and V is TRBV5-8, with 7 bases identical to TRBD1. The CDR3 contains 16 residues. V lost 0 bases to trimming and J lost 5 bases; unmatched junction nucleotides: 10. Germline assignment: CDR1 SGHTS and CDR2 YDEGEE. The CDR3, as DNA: TGTGCCAGCAGCTTGGGACAACAGGGGAGTGAGGAGACCCAGTACTTC. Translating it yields CASSLGQQGSEETQYF. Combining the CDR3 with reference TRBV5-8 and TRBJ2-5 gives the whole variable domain EAGVTQSPTHLIKTRGQQATLRCSPISGHTSVYWYQQALGLGLQFLLWYDEGEERNRGNFPPRFSGRQFPNYSSELNVNALELEDSALYLCASSLGQQGSEETQYFGPGTRLLVL.

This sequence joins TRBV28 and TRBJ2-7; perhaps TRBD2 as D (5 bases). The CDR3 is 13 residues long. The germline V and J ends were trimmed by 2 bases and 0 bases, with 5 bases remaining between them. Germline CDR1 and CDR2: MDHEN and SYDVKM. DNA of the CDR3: TGTGCCAGCAGTTTACGGGACTCCTACGAGCAGTACTTC. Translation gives CASSLRDSYEQYF.